This TCR beta chain was observed in a study of cytomegalovirus exposure and HLA in healthy donors. Findings and caveats of the study: First-cohort TCR clusters were later found to tend to co-occur in the roughly 130 validation repertoires.

This clone was seen once. Its matching antigen is unknown. Method: immunoSEQ multiplex PCR; TCRdb's copy keeps in-frame clones and lacks some. The sample shows 71,000 or so clones, approximately 93% of them seen only once. The TCR sequence derives from a woman under 30 in good health and CMV-seronegative. The material sequenced was PBMCs.

CDR3 in amino acids: CASSVFYEQYF. CDR3 DNA sequence: TGTGCCAGCAGTGTCTTCTACGAGCAGTACTTC. V is TRBV25-1 and J is TRBJ2-7, with D unresolved. Trimming cost V 4 bases and J 3 bases, with 4 bases left between them. CDR3 length equals 11 residues. CDR1 is MGHDK and CDR2 is SYGVNS in the germline V gene.